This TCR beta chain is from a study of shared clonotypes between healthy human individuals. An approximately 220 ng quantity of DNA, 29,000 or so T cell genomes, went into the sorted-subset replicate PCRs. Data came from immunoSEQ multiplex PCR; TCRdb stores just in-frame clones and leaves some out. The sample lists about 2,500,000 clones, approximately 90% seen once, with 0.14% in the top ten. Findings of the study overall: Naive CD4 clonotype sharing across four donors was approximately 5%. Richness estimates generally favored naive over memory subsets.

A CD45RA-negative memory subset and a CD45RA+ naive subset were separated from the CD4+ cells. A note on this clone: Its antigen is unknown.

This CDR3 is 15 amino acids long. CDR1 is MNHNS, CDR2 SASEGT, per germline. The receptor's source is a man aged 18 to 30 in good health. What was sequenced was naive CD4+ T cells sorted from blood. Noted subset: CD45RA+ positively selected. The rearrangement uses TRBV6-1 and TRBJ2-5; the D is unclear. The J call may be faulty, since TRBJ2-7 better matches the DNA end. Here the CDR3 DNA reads TGTGCCAGCAGTGAATCTCGGGTTGTCCCTTACGAGCAGTACTTC. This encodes CASSESRVVPYEQYF.